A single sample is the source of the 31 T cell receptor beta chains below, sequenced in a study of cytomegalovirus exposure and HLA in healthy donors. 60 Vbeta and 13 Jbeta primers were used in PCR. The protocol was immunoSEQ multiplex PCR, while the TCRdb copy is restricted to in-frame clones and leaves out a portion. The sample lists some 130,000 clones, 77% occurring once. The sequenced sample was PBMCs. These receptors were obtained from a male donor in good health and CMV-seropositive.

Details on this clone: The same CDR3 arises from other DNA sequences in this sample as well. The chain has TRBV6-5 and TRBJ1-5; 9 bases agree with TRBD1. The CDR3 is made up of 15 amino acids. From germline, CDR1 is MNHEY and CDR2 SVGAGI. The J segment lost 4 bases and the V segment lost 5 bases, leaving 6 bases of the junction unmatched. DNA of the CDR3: TGTGCCAGCAGTCCTCCCGGACAGGGGAATCAGCCCCAGCATTTT. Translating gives CASSPPGQGNQPQHF.

The DNA for the CDR3 is TGTGCCAGCAGCTTAAGGGGAGGTGGAGAGACCCAGTACTTC. As protein: CASSLRGGGETQYF. The chain joins TRBV7-6 to TRBJ2-5; D perhaps matches TRBD2 (6 bases). The germline V gene has CDR1 SGHVS and CDR2 FNYEAQ. The CDR3 consists of 14 residues. V lost 2 bases and J 4 bases, leaving 11 bases between the germline ends.

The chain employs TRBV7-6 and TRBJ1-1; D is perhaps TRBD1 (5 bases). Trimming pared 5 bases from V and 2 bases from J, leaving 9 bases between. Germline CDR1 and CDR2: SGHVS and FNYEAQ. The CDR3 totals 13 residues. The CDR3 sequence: CASSPTGNTEAFF. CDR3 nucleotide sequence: TGTGCCAGCAGCCCTACAGGTAACACTGAAGCTTTCTTT. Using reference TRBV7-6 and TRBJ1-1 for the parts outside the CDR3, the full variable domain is GAGVSQSPRYKVTKRGQDVALRCDPISGHVSLYWYRQALGQGPEFLTYFNYEAQQDKSGLPNDRFSAERPEGSISTLTIQRTEQRDSAMYRCASSPTGNTEAFFGQGTRLTVV.

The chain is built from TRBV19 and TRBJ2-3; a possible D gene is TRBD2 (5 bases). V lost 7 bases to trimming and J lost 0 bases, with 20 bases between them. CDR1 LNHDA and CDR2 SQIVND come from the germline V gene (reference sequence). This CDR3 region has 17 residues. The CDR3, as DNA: TGTGCCAGTACCCCCCTTCCTGCTAGGACTAGCACAGATACGCAGTATTTT. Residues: CASTPLPARTSTDTQYF.

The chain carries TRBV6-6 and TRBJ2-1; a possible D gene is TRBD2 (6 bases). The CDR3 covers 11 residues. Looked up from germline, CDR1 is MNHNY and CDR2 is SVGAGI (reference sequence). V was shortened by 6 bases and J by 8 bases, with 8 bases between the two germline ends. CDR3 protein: CASSLAYEQFF. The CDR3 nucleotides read TGTGCCAGCAGCCTAGCGTATGAGCAGTTCTTC.

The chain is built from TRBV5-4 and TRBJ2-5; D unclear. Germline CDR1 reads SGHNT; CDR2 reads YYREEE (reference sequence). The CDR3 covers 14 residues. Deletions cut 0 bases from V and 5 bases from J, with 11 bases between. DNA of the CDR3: TGTGCCAGCAGCTTGGAAGTGACTGAGGAGACCCAGTACTTC. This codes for CASSLEVTEETQYF.

CDR3 amino acids: CASSHQSTGDKNYGYTF. The CDR3 DNA sequence: TGTGCCAGCAGCCACCAGTCGACAGGGGACAAAAACTATGGCTACACCTTC. V and J are TRBV7-8 and TRBJ1-2, with 8 bases that match TRBD1. Losses at the gene ends were 5 bases for V and 2 bases for J; bases not matched to a gene: 13. CDR3 length equals 17 residues. Germline V CDR1 and CDR2: SGHVS, FQNEAQ.

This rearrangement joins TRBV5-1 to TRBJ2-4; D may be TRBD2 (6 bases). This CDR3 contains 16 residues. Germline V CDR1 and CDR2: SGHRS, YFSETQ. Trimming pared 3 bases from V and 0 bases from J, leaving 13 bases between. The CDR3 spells CASSSGSLVAKNIQYF. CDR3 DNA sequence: TGCGCCAGCAGCTCCGGGAGCCTCGTAGCCAAAAACATTCAGTACTTC.

In nucleotides, the CDR3 is TGTGCCACCGAGAAACAGACCTACACAGATACGCAGTATTTT. Protein sequence: CATEKQTYTDTQYF. The rearrangement uses TRBV6-5 and TRBJ2-3; the D is unclear. This CDR3 has 14 residues. Germline CDR1 MNHEY, CDR2 SVGAGI. V lost 10 bases and J lost 2, with 16 bases in between.

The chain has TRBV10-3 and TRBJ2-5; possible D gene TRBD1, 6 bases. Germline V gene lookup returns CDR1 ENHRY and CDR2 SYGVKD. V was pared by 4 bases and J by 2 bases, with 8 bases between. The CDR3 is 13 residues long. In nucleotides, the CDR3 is TGTGCCATCAGTGGGGGGCAACAAGAGACCCAGTACTTC. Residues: CAISGGQQETQYF.

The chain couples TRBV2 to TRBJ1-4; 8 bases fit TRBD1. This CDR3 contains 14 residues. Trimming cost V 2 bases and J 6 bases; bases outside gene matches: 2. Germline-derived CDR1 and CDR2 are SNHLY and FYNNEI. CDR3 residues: CASSEYRGDEKLFF. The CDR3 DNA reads TGTGCCAGCAGTGAATACAGGGGGGATGAAAAACTGTTTTTT.

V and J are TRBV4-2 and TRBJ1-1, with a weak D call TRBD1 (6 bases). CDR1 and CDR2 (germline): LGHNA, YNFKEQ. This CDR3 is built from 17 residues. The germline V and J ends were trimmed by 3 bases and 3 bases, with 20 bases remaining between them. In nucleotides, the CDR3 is TGTGCCAGCAGCCACCATTCATTGTACGACAGGTACACTGAAGCTTTCTTT. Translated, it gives CASSHHSLYDRYTEAFF.

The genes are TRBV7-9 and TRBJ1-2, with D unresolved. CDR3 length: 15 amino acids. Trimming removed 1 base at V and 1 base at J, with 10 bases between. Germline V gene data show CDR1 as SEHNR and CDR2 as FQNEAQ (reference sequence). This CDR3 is CASSLVSRNNYGYTF. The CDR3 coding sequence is TGTGCCAGCAGCTTAGTATCCAGGAATAACTATGGCTACACCTTC.

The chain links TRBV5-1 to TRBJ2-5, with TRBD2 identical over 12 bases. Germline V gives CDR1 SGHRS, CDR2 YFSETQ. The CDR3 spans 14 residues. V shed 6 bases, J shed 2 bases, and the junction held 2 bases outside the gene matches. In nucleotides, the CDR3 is TGCGCCAGCACTAGCGGGGGGGGACAAGAGACCCAGTACTTC. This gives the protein CASTSGGGQETQYF.

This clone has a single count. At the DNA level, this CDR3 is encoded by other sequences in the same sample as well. CDR3 nucleotides: TGCGCCAGCAGCTTTTTAGCAGGGGACTACAATGAGCAGTTCTTC. Its translation: CASSFLAGDYNEQFF. V is TRBV5-1 and J is TRBJ2-1; tentatively, D is TRBD1 (6 bases). Germline V gives CDR1 SGHRS, CDR2 YFSETQ. The CDR3 spans 15 residues. Trimming took 2 bases from V and 3 from J, leaving 12 bases between them. Full variable domain (missing parts from reference TRBV5-1 and TRBJ2-1): KAGVTQTPRYLIKTRGQQVTLSCSPISGHRSVSWYQQTPGQGLQFLFEYFSETQRNKGNFPGRFSGRQFSNSRSEMNVSTLELGDSALYLCASSFLAGDYNEQFFGPGTRLTVL.

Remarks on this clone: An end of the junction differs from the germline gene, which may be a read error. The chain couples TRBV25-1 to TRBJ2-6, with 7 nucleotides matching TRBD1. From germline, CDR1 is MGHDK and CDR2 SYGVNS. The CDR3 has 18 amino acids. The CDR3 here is CASSAGQMELPGANGLTF. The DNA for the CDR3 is TGTGCCAGCAGTGCGGGACAGATGGAACTACCTGGGGCCAACGGCCTGACTTTC.

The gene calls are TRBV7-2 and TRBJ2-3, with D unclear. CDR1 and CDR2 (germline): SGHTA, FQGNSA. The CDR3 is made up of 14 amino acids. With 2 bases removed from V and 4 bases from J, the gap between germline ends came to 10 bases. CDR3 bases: TGTGCCAGCAGCTTATGGCCCCGTGCAGATACGCAGTATTTT. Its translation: CASSLWPRADTQYF.

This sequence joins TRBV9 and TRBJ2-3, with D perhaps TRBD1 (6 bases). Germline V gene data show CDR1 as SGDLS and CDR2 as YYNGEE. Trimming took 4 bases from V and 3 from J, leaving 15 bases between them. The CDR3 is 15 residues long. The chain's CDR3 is CASSPRTVRTDTQYF. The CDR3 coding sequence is TGTGCCAGCAGCCCCCGGACAGTTAGGACAGATACGCAGTATTTT.

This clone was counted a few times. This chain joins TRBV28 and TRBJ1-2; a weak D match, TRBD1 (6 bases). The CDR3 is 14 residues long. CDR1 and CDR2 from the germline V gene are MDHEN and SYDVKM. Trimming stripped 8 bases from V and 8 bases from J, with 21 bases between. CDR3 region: CASGLGLGAQGYTF. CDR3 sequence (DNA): TGTGCCAGCGGATTGGGGTTGGGGGCGCAGGGCTACACCTTC.

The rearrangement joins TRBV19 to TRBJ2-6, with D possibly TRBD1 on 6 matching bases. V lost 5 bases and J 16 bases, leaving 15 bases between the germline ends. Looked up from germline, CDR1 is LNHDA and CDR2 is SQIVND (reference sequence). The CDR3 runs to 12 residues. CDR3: CASSLYREHLTF. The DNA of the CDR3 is TGTGCCAGTAGTTTATACAGGGAACATCTGACTTTC.

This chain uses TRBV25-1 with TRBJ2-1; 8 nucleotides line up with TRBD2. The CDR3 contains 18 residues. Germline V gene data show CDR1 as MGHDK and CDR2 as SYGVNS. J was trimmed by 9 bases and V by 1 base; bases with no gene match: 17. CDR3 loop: CASSEFGPGLGSSSEQFF. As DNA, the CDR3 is TGTGCCAGCAGTGAATTCGGCCCGGGACTAGGATCCTCCAGTGAGCAGTTCTTC. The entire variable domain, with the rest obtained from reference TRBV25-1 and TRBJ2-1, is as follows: EADIYQTPRYLVIGTGKKITLECSQTMGHDKMYWYQQDPGMELHLIHYSYGVNSTEKGDLSSESTVSRIRTEHFPLTLESARPSHTSQYLCASSEFGPGLGSSSEQFFGPGTRLTVL.

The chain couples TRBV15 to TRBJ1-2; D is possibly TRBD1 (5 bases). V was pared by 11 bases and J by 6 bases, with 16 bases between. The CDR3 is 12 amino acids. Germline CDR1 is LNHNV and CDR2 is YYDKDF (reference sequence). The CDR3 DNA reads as TGTGCCGTGGGGGAGGGCTACGATGGCTACACCTTC. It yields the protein CAVGEGYDGYTF.

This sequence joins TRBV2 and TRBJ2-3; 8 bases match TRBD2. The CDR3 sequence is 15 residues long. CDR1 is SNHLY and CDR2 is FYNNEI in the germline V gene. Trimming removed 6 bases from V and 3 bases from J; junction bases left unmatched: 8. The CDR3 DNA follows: TGTGCCAGCAGACCCACTAGCGGCTTAACAGATACGCAGTATTTT. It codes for CASRPTSGLTDTQYF.

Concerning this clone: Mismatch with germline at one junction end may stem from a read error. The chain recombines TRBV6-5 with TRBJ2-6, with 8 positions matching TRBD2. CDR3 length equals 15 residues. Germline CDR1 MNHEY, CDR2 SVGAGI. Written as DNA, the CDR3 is TGTGCCAGCAGTTACGGGGTCGGGGGGGCCAACGGCCTGACTTTC. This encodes CASSYGVGGANGLTF.

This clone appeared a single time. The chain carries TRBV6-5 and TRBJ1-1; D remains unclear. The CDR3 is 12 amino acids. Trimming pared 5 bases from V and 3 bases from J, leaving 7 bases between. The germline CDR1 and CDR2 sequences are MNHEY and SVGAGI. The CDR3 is CASSPRDTEAFF. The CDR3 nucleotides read TGTGCCAGCAGTCCTCGTGACACTGAAGCTTTCTTT.

The CDR3 bases are TGTGCCAGTAGTATGCTAGCGGGACGGTACGAGCAGTACTTC. It specifies CASSMLAGRYEQYF. This chain links TRBV19 with TRBJ2-7; 9 positions agree with TRBD2. The CDR3 extends over 14 amino acids. J gave up 4 bases and V 3 bases, and 4 bases lay outside the gene matches. Germline CDR1 and CDR2: LNHDA and SQIVND (reference sequence).

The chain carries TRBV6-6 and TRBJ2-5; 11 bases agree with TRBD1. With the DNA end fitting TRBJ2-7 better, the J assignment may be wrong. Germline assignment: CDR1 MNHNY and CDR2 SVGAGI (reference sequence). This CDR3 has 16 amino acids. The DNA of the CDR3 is TGTGCCAGCAGACTTCACGGGACAGGGGGTTCCTACGAGCAGTACTTC. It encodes CASRLHGTGGSYEQYF.

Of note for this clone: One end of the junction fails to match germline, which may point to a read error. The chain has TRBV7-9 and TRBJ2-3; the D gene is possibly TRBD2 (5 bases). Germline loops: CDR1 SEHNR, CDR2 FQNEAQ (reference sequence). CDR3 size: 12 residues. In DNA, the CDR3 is TGTTCCAGCAGCTTAGTAGGAGGTACGCAGTATTTT. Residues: CSSSLVGGTQYF.

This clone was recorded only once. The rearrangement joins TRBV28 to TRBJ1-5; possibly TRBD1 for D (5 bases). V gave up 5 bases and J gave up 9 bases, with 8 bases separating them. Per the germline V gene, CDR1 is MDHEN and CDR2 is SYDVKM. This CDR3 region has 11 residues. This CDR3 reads CASSGAGPQHF. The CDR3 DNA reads TGTGCCAGCAGTGGGGCAGGGCCCCAGCATTTT.

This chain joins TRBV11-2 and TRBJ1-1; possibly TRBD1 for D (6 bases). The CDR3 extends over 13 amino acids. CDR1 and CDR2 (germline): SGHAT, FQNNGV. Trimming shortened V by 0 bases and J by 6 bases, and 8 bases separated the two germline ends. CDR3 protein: CASSLDRGPEAFF. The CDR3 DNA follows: TGTGCCAGCAGCTTAGACAGGGGTCCTGAAGCTTTCTTT.

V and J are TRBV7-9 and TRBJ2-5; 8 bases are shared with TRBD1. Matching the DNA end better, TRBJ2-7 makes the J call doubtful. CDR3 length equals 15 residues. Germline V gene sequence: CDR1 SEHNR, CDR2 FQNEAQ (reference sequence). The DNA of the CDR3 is TGTGCCAGCAGCAAGGACAGGGCGAGCTCCTACGAGCAGTACTTC. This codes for CASSKDRASSYEQYF.